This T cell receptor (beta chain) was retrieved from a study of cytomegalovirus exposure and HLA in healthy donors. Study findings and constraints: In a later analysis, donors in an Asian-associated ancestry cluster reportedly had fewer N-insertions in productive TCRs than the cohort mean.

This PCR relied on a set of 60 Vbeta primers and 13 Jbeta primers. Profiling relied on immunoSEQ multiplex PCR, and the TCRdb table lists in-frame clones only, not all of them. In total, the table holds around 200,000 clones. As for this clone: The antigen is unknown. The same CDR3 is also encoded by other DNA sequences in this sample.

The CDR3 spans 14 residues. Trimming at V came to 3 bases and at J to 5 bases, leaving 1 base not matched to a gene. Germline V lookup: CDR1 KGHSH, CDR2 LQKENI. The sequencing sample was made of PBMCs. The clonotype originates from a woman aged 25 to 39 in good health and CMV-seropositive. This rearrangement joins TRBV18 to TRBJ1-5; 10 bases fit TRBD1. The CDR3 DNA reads TGTGCCAGCTCACCGGGACAGGGGTATCAGCCCCAGCATTTT. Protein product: CASSPGQGYQPQHF.